A selection of T cell receptor beta chains follows, all from one sample in a study of CD8 T cells in ankylosing spondylitis. Each CDR3 protein gets one entry after TCRdb re-called the 5' RACE reads with MiXCR. Counted here are about 800,000 distinct CDR3 sequences, approximately 10% occurring once; the ten biggest clones make up roughly 0.51%. Sequencing was performed on blood, either unsorted or a sorted T cell fraction (not recorded which). The origin of the receptors is a male donor with ankylosing spondylitis. Both conserved end residues are part of each CDR3. A D gene is named only where the DNA matches it firmly. Clone size is stated in some rows and not others, as once, few, many or a class when expanded.

j_call | d_call | v_call | clone_size | cdr3_length | cdr3_nt | cdr3_aa
TRBJ1-5 | - | TRBV6-1 | many | 13 | TGTGCCAGCGGGAGGGGGGTAAATCAGCCCCAGCATTTT | CASGRGVNQPQHF
TRBJ2-5 | TRBD2 | TRBV27 | - | 14 | TGTGCCAGCAGTAAACGACTAGCCCGGGAGACCCAGTACTTC | CASSKRLARETQYF
TRBJ2-1 | TRBD2 | TRBV11-2 | - | 19 | TGTGCCAGCAGCTCCCCCGGGAGCGGGAGGACCTTATTGAGGAATGAGCAGTTCTTC | CASSSPGSGRTLLRNEQFF
TRBJ2-1 | - | TRBV9 | few | 13 | TGTGCCAGCAGCGTAGCACCCTACAATGAGCAGTTCTTC | CASSVAPYNEQFF
TRBJ2-7 | - | TRBV28 | - | 15 | TGTGCCAGCAGCTCCCCGGGACGGCTAACCTACGAGCAGTACTTC | CASSSPGRLTYEQYF
TRBJ1-6 | - | TRBV28 | few | 15 | TGTGCCAGCAGTTTATATCGCCTTAATAATTCACCCCTCCACTTT | CASSLYRLNNSPLHF
TRBJ2-3 | TRBD2 | TRBV7-2 | - | 13 | TGTGCCAGCAGCTCCCGGGGGGGAGATACGCAGTATTTT | CASSSRGGDTQYF
TRBJ2-3 | TRBD2 | TRBV20-1 | many | 18 | TGCAGTGCTTTACTCCTAGGGACTAGCGGGAGGGAGACAGATACGCAGTATTTT | CSALLLGTSGRETDTQYF
TRBJ2-2 | TRBD2 | TRBV7-2 | - | 16 | TGTGCCAGCAGCTCAGAGGGGACTAGCGTTTCCGGGGAGCTGTTTTTT | CASSSEGTSVSGELFF
TRBJ2-3 | TRBD2 | TRBV12-3/TRBV12-4 | many | 12 | TGTGCCAGCAGACCGGGGGGAGATACGCAGTATTTT | CASRPGGDTQYF
TRBJ1-6 | - | TRBV20-1 | few | 16 | TGCAGTGCTAGACGAATGGGGGGCTCCTATAATTCACCCCTCCACTTT | CSARRMGGSYNSPLHF
TRBJ2-7 | TRBD1 | TRBV20-1 | few | 16 | TGCAGTGCCAAGCCGGCCGCCAGGACAGGGGGATCCGAGCAGTACTTC | CSAKPAARTGGSEQYF
TRBJ2-1 | - | TRBV7-2 | - | 15 | TGTGCCAGCAGCACTCACCGGAGCTCCTACAATGAGCAGTTCTTC | CASSTHRSSYNEQFF
TRBJ2-2 | TRBD1 | TRBV6-2/TRBV6-3 | - | 15 | TGTGCCAGCAGTTACGAAGGGACAGGGGCCGGGGAGCTGTTTTTT | CASSYEGTGAGELFF
TRBJ1-2 | TRBD1 | TRBV12-3/TRBV12-4 | - | 16 | TGTGCCAGCAGCAGACAGGGGGGAATGGGGAAGAATGGCTACACCTTC | CASSRQGGMGKNGYTF
TRBJ2-3 | - | TRBV6-4 | many | 13 | TGTGCCAGCAGTGTCTCCTCGTCTTCTACGCAGTATTTT | CASSVSSSSTQYF
TRBJ1-1 | - | TRBV20-1 | many | 16 | TGCAGTGCTACCTACCAATGGGGCAGGGTCAACCCTGAAGCTTTCTTT | CSATYQWGRVNPEAFF
TRBJ1-2 | - | TRBV20-1 | few | 13 | TGCAGTGCTACCCCTACAGGGAACTATGGCTACACCTTC | CSATPTGNYGYTF
TRBJ1-1 | - | TRBV20-1 | few | 13 | TGCAGTGCTAGATTGCCGTGGAACACTGAAGCTTTCTTT | CSARLPWNTEAFF
TRBJ1-5 | - | TRBV20-1 | - | 15 | TGCAGTGCATACGACAGGATTCGCGGAGGTCAGCCCCAGCATTTT | CSAYDRIRGGQPQHF
TRBJ2-7 | TRBD2 | TRBV11-2 | few | 20 | TGTGCCAGCAGCTTACGGAAGACTAGCGGGATTGTCCCTCAATTCTACGAGCAGTACTTC | CASSLRKTSGIVPQFYEQYF
TRBJ2-1 | TRBD1 | TRBV20-1 | many | 15 | TGCAGTGCTCCAAAAGACAGGGAAACCTACAATGAGCAGTTCTTC | CSAPKDRETYNEQFF
TRBJ1-2 | TRBD1 | TRBV6-1 | few | 13 | TGTGCCAGCAAAAGGGACAGTTCCTATGGCTACACCTTC | CASKRDSSYGYTF
TRBJ2-1 | TRBD2 | TRBV5-1 | - | 17 | TGCGCCAGCAGCGGCGTGGCATTCCTTAGCGGGATAGATGAGCAGTTCTTC | CASSGVAFLSGIDEQFF
TRBJ2-5 | - | TRBV5-1 | few | 13 | TGCGCCAGCGCCGGGACACCTCTGGAGACCCAGTACTTC | CASAGTPLETQYF
TRBJ2-3 | - | TRBV5-6 | few | 15 | TGTGCCAGCAGCTTGGGTATAGAACCCACAGATACGCAGTATTTT | CASSLGIEPTDTQYF
TRBJ2-3 | - | TRBV20-1 | many | 14 | TGCAGTCAATTCACGGGACTTCGTCCAGATACGCAGTATTTT | CSQFTGLRPDTQYF
TRBJ2-2 | TRBD2 | TRBV3-1 | - | 16 | TGTGCCAGCAGCCGAGGAGCGGGACTATACACCGGGGAGCTGTTTTTT | CASSRGAGLYTGELFF
TRBJ2-1 | - | TRBV24-1 | many | 16 | TGTGCCACCAGTTCCGACGGGAGAAGGAATTACAATGAGCAGTTCTTC | CATSSDGRRNYNEQFF
TRBJ2-1 | - | TRBV20-1 | few | 11 | TGCAGTGCATATTTAGCGGTTAAGCAGTTCTTC | CSAYLAVKQFF
TRBJ2-1 | TRBD1 | TRBV20-1 | many | 16 | TGCAGTGCTACTCACCCTGCCGGGACAGGCTCCGATGAGCAGTTCTTC | CSATHPAGTGSDEQFF
TRBJ2-7 | - | TRBV9 | - | 15 | TGTGCCAGCAGCCCGCGGTCATGGGCCTCCTACGAGCAGTACTTC | CASSPRSWASYEQYF
TRBJ2-1 | TRBD1 | TRBV19 | - | 15 | TGTGCCAGTAGTATCCGACAGGGTACCTACAATGAGCAGTTCTTC | CASSIRQGTYNEQFF
TRBJ1-1 | - | TRBV6-1 | - | 13 | TGTGCCAGCACCAAGGACAGGAACACTGAAGCTTTCTTT | CASTKDRNTEAFF
TRBJ2-7 | - | TRBV7-2 | few | 16 | TGTGCCAGCAGCTTAGCAGGCGGGGCCAGCTCCTACGAGCAGTACTTC | CASSLAGGASSYEQYF
TRBJ1-4 | - | TRBV28 | - | 15 | TGTGCCAGCAGTTCGGTCGGTGGGGCGTTCGAAAAACTGTTTTTT | CASSSVGGAFEKLFF
TRBJ2-5 | TRBD1 | TRBV7-2 | - | 17 | TGTGCCAGCAGCTCGGACAGGGGAGAGAGGTACCAAGAGACCCAGTACTTC | CASSSDRGERYQETQYF
TRBJ2-7 | - | TRBV6-5 | - | 14 | TGTGCCAGCAGTTACTCGGAGCGGCCCTACGAGCAGTACTTC | CASSYSERPYEQYF
TRBJ2-1 | - | TRBV5-1 | many | 16 | TGCGCCAGCAGCTTGGAGGGTCCGGGACATTACAATGAGCAGTTCTTC | CASSLEGPGHYNEQFF
TRBJ2-1 | - | TRBV27 | - | 16 | TGTGCCAGCAGTTTATCACCTGGAAGGTCCTACAATGAGCAGTTCTTC | CASSLSPGRSYNEQFF
TRBJ1-1 | TRBD1 | TRBV6-5 | many | 14 | TGTGCCAGCAGTTACTCGGCAGGGGGTACTGAAGCTTTCTTT | CASSYSAGGTEAFF
TRBJ2-3 | - | TRBV12-3/TRBV12-4 | - | 15 | TGTGCCAGCAGTTTAGGACGGGGGTACACAGATACGCAGTATTTT | CASSLGRGYTDTQYF
TRBJ1-6 | - | TRBV28 | many | 13 | TGTGCCAGCAGCACGGACACTTATTCACCCCTCCACTTT | CASSTDTYSPLHF
TRBJ2-7 | TRBD1 | TRBV18 | many | 14 | TGTGCCAGCTCACCAGGGACAGGGCTCTACGAGCAGTACTTC | CASSPGTGLYEQYF
TRBJ2-7 | - | TRBV6-5 | - | 13 | TGTGCCAGCAGTTACAAGGGATCCTACGAGCAGTACTTC | CASSYKGSYEQYF
TRBJ2-2 | TRBD1 | TRBV6-2/TRBV6-3 | - | 15 | TGTGCCAGCAGTAACGACAGGGGGCAGACCGGGGAGCTGTTTTTT | CASSNDRGQTGELFF
TRBJ2-2 | - | TRBV28 | few | 14 | TGTGCCAGCAGGACTGTTCGTAGAACCGGGGAGCTGTTTTTT | CASRTVRRTGELFF
TRBJ2-1 | - | TRBV7-6 | - | 15 | TGTGCCAGCAGCTTACTGGAAGGATCCTACAATGAGCAGTTCTTC | CASSLLEGSYNEQFF
TRBJ2-7 | TRBD1 | TRBV11-2 | few | 15 | TGTGCCAGCAGCAATCGACAGGGAAGATCCTACGAGCAGTACTTC | CASSNRQGRSYEQYF
TRBJ2-3 | TRBD1 | TRBV27 | - | 15 | TGTGCCAGCAGTAGCAGGGGGTTTAGGGCAGATACGCAGTATTTT | CASSSRGFRADTQYF
TRBJ2-5 | - | TRBV29-1 | many | 12 | TGCAGTTCCGCCCCGTTCCAAGAGACCCAGTACTTC | CSSAPFQETQYF
TRBJ1-1 | - | TRBV7-9 | many | 13 | TGTGCCAGCAGCTCCTCAGGAAGCACTGAAGCTTTCTTT | CASSSSGSTEAFF
TRBJ1-1 | - | TRBV12-3/TRBV12-4 | few | 12 | TGTGCCAGGTTGGGTGGGAACACTGAAGCTTTCTTT | CARLGGNTEAFF
TRBJ2-1 | - | TRBV20-1 | many | 13 | TGCAGTGCTAGAGGGGGCAGAGCCAATGAGCAGTTCTTC | CSARGGRANEQFF
TRBJ2-1 | - | TRBV20-1 | - | 11 | TGCAGTGCTAGAGATAACCCATTTTGGTTCTTC | CSARDNPFWFF